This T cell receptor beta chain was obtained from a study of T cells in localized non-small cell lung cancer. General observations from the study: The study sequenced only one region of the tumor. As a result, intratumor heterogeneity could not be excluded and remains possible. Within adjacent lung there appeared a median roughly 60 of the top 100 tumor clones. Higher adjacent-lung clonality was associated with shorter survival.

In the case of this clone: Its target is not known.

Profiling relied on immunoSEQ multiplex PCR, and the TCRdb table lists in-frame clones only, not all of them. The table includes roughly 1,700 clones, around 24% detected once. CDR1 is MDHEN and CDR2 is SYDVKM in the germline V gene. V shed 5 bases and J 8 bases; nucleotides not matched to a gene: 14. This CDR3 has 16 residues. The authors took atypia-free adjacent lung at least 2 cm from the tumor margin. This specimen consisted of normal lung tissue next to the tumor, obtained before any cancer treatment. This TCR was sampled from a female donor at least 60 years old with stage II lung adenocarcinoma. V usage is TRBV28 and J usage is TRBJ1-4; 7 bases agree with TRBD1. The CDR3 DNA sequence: TGTGCCAGCAGTCCCCGAGAGGGGGCTATAGGAGAAAAACTGTTTTTT. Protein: CASSPREGAIGEKLFF.